Following are 23 T cell receptor beta chains from one sample sequenced in a study of patients and donors after allogeneic stem cell transplantation. TCRdb ran MiXCR on the RT-PCR reads and lists one entry per CDR3 protein. Of roughly 250,000 distinct CDR3 sequences listed, 12% to 15% are singletons. Sequences were obtained from blood, either unsorted or a sorted T cell fraction (not recorded which). These receptors were obtained from a human donor who was either an allogeneic HSCT recipient or a stem cell or donor lymphocyte infusion donor (not recorded which). It is not recorded whose cells these are; they may come from a transplant donor.

This clonotype was detected ten times or more. V is TRBV27 and J is TRBJ1-3; 10 nucleotides align to TRBD1. J lost 3 bases, V lost 5 bases, and 7 bases had no gene match. The CDR3 loop spans 16 amino acids. Germline CDR1 MNHEY, CDR2 SMNVEV (reference sequence). The CDR3 DNA reads TGTGCCAGCAGTCGGCTAGGACAGGGGGGTGGAAACACCATATATTTT. Amino acid sequence: CASSRLGQGGGNTIYF.

This clonotype was counted at least ten times. V usage is TRBV6-1 and J usage is TRBJ1-4; unclear D gene. The germline V gene has CDR1 MNHNS and CDR2 SASEGT. With 6 bases removed from V and 10 bases from J, the gap between germline ends came to 12 bases. This CDR3 comprises 12 residues. The CDR3 DNA sequence: TGTGCCAGCAGGGACGGATCCTCAAAACTGTTTTTT. Protein: CASRDGSSKLFF.

Only a few counts were recorded for this clonotype. The chain is built from TRBV7-8 and TRBJ1-1; 7 bases fit TRBD1. The V segment lost 5 bases and the J segment 5 bases; nucleotides outside the gene matches: 5. The CDR3 has 13 residues. Germline loops: CDR1 SGHVS, CDR2 FQNEAQ. CDR3 sequence reads: CASSEQGNTEAFF. The CDR3 DNA reads as TGTGCCAGCAGCGAACAGGGGAATACTGAAGCTTTCTTT.

The rearrangement uses TRBV12-3 or TRBV12-4 and TRBJ1-3; 9 bases fit TRBD1. This CDR3 region has 16 residues. V was clipped by 5 bases and J by 2 bases; unmatched bases: 7. CDR3: CASSHGQGNTGNTIYF. In DNA, the CDR3 is TGTGCCAGCAGTCACGGACAGGGGAATACTGGAAACACCATATATTTT.

This clonotype was recorded a few times. The rearrangement links TRBV5-6 to TRBJ1-5; 7 bases map to TRBD1. Trimming cost V 0 bases and J 7 bases; bases outside gene matches: 10. Germline values: CDR1 SGHDT, CDR2 YYEEEE. The CDR3 length is 16 residues. CDR3 amino acids: CASSLGGTATGQPQHF. CDR3 sequence (DNA): TGTGCCAGCAGCTTGGGCGGGACAGCCACAGGCCAGCCCCAGCATTTT.

This clonotype was seen at least ten times. The chain links TRBV6-2 or TRBV6-3 to TRBJ1-1; TRBD1 matches 10 bases. V trimming: 4 bases; J trimming: 5 bases; junction bases outside the gene matches: 7. Germline-derived CDR1 and CDR2 are MNHEY and SVGEGT. CDR3 size: 15 residues. CDR3 bases: TGTGCCAGCAGTTCGCCACGACAGGGGGCGACTGAAGCTTTCTTT. Translated: CASSSPRQGATEAFF.

The gene calls are TRBV10-2 and TRBJ1-3; the D gene is possibly TRBD1 (5 bases). CDR3 length: 14 amino acids. V was clipped by 6 bases and J by 3 bases, with 12 bases between them. Germline V CDR1 and CDR2: WSHSY, SAAADI. This chain's CDR3 is CASRKTADGNTIYF. CDR3 DNA sequence: TGCGCCAGCAGAAAGACAGCAGATGGAAACACCATATATTTT.

This clonotype was observed at least ten times. This chain links TRBV5-1 with TRBJ2-1; 8 nucleotides agree with TRBD2. The CDR3 extends over 16 amino acids. Germline V gives CDR1 SGHRS, CDR2 YFSETQ. With 5 bases clipped from V and 4 bases from J, the junction kept 11 bases outside the gene matches. The chain's CDR3 is CASRDPAGDIYNEQFF. In DNA form, the CDR3 reads TGCGCCAGCAGGGACCCAGCGGGAGACATATACAATGAGCAGTTCTTC.

The chain has TRBV5-1 and TRBJ1-1; unclear D gene. Germline V lookup: CDR1 SGHRS, CDR2 YFSETQ. Trimming left V 4 bases short and J 0 bases short, with 16 bases between. The CDR3 is 16 residues long. CDR3 region: CASSPPQRRMNTEAFF. CDR3 DNA sequence: TGCGCCAGCAGCCCCCCCCAGAGGAGAATGAACACTGAAGCTTTCTTT.

This clonotype has ten or more counts. The gene calls are TRBV20-1 and TRBJ2-4, with D possibly TRBD2 on 5 matching bases. CDR1 is DFQATT, CDR2 SNEGSKA, per germline (reference sequence). The CDR3 is 17 amino acids. In DNA, the CDR3 is TGCAGCGCACTAGAGGGCGGAACCCTCCTAGCCAAAAACATTCAGTACTTC. Translated: CSALEGGTLLAKNIQYF.

This chain uses TRBV27 with TRBJ2-3; perhaps TRBD1 as D (5 bases). Germline CDR1 reads MNHEY; CDR2 reads SMNVEV (reference sequence). Trimming took off 4 bases at V and 4 bases at J, with 12 bases between the two ends. CDR3 size: 14 residues. The CDR3 DNA follows: TGTGCCAGCAGTTCTCACCCCAGGGCAGATACGCAGTATTTT. This translates into CASSSHPRADTQYF.

This clonotype was recorded a few times. The chain is built from TRBV20-1 and TRBJ1-5; no clear D. V gave up 3 bases and J gave up 0 bases, with 18 bases separating them. Germline values: CDR1 DFQATT, CDR2 SNEGSKA (reference sequence). The CDR3 totals 17 residues. The CDR3 DNA follows: TGCAGTGCTAGCCTTCCCCAGGCGAGTGATAGCAATCAGCCCCAGCATTTT. Protein product: CSASLPQASDSNQPQHF.

This clonotype was counted a few times. The chain carries TRBV20-1 and TRBJ1-5; 8 nucleotides line up with TRBD1. Germline V lookup: CDR1 DFQATT, CDR2 SNEGSKA (reference sequence). The CDR3 consists of 13 residues. V gave up 6 bases and J gave up 4 bases; unmatched junction bases: 5. The CDR3 coding sequence is TGCAGTGCCTGGACAGGGATTAATCAGCCCCAGCATTTT. Translated, it gives CSAWTGINQPQHF.

This clonotype appeared a few times. The chain recombines TRBV19 with TRBJ1-2; D is unclear. Per the germline V gene, CDR1 is LNHDA and CDR2 is SQIVND (reference sequence). CDR3 size: 14 residues. The V gene lost 3 bases and the J gene lost 0 bases, with 8 bases spanning the gap. DNA of the CDR3: TGTGCCAGTAGTATCGCGCGGTCTAACTATGGCTACACCTTC. This encodes CASSIARSNYGYTF.

At least ten counts were recorded for this clonotype. CDR3 in amino acids: CASSDGGTQYF. The CDR3 nucleotides read TGTGCCAGCAGTGACGGAGGGACCCAGTACTTC. The chain combines TRBV6-1 with TRBJ2-5; a possible D gene is TRBD2 (5 bases). CDR1 and CDR2 (germline): MNHNS, SASEGT. CDR3 length equals 11 residues. The V and J ends lost 3 bases and 7 bases respectively, with 6 bases between them.

This clonotype was seen more than once but under ten times. This chain links TRBV7-2 with TRBJ1-6, with 7 bases aligning to TRBD1. The CDR3 is made up of 15 amino acids. V shed 5 bases, J shed 7 bases, and the junction held 8 bases outside the gene matches. CDR1 is SGHTA, CDR2 FQGNSA, per germline. The CDR3 region is CASSPRQGTNSPLHF. In DNA, the CDR3 is TGTGCCAGCAGCCCCCGACAGGGCACCAATTCACCCCTCCACTTT.

This clonotype showed up just a few times. The chain has TRBV10-3 and TRBJ2-7; tentatively, D is TRBD1 (5 bases). Germline V gives CDR1 ENHRY, CDR2 SYGVKD. V was pared by 6 bases and J by 4 bases, with 10 bases between. The CDR3 is 12 residues long. The CDR3 protein is CAISPDRYEQYF. The CDR3 region has the DNA TGTGCCATCAGCCCAGACAGATACGAGCAGTACTTC.

This chain uses TRBV15 with TRBJ1-5; D may be TRBD1 (6 bases). Germline V gene data show CDR1 as LNHNV and CDR2 as YYDKDF (reference sequence). V lost 6 bases and J 2 bases, leaving 11 bases between the germline ends. The CDR3 is made up of 14 amino acids. CDR3 DNA sequence: TGTGCCACCAGTAAGAGGGGGGGCAATCAGCCCCAGCATTTT. The encoded protein is CATSKRGGNQPQHF.

A few counts support this clonotype. The chain has TRBV27 and TRBJ1-1; D gene uncertain. The germline gives CDR1 MNHEY, CDR2 SMNVEV (reference sequence). CDR3 length equals 14 residues. The V gene lost 2 bases and the J gene lost 1 base, with 8 bases spanning the gap. The CDR3: CASSLSNRNTEAFF. The CDR3 coding sequence is TGTGCCAGCAGTTTAAGCAATAGGAACACTGAAGCTTTCTTT.

The chain uses TRBV5-6 and TRBJ2-1; unclear D gene. The CDR3 runs to 18 residues. V lost 0 bases, J lost 1 base, and 17 bases lay in between. Germline assignment: CDR1 SGHDT and CDR2 YYEEEE. The CDR3 sequence is CASSLVLSFQRSYNEQFF. The CDR3 DNA reads TGTGCCAGCAGCTTGGTTCTCTCTTTTCAGAGGTCCTACAATGAGCAGTTCTTC.

This clonotype turned up a few times. The gene calls are TRBV20-1 and TRBJ1-1, with D possibly TRBD1 on 5 matching bases. V was trimmed by 6 bases and J by 5 bases, leaving 7 bases between them. The CDR3 is made up of 10 amino acids. Germline V gene data show CDR1 as DFQATT and CDR2 as SNEGSKA (reference sequence). The CDR3 bases are TGCAGTGCCCAGGGAACTGAAGCTTTCTTT. Protein: CSAQGTEAFF.

This clonotype was counted between two and nine times. The J gene is TRBJ1-2, the V gene TRBV27; 7 bases match TRBD1. This CDR3 is 14 amino acids long. Germline values: CDR1 MNHEY, CDR2 SMNVEV (reference sequence). Germline trimming cut 6 bases from V and 5 bases from J; bases unmatched to any gene: 9. The CDR3 DNA follows: TGTGCCAGCAGAAAGACAGGGTCGGGGTATGGCTACACCTTC. This gives the protein CASRKTGSGYGYTF.

V and J are TRBV3-1 and TRBJ2-2, with TRBD2 matching 7 bases. The V gene's germline CDR1 is LGHDT and CDR2 YNNKEL (reference sequence). V was clipped by 4 bases and J by 7 bases; unmatched bases: 3. The CDR3 is 13 amino acids. The CDR3 sequence is CASSRSGYGELFF. For the CDR3, the DNA is TGTGCCAGCAGCCGTAGCGGGTACGGGGAGCTGTTTTTT.